This T cell receptor (beta chain) was documented in a study of PD-1 blockade in classical Hodgkin lymphoma. Whole-study findings and limits: With respect to the repertoire differences, their causes, possibly disease activity or prior therapy, remain undefined.

Time point denoted: newly diagnosed, previously untreated cHL patient sample. Magnetic negative selection served to purify CD4+ T cells out of PBMCs that had been thawed. TCRdb's table, derived via immunoSEQ multiplex PCR, lists solely in-frame clones and lacks some. The sample comprises some 28,000 clones, roughly 90% of which are singletons, and about 0.37% rests with the top ten. This clone was observed a handful of times. Its cognate antigen is unknown. Germline loops: CDR1 SQVTM, CDR2 ANQGSEA. The CDR3 has 13 residues. V shed 6 bases and J shed 7 bases, with 18 bases lying between them. This receptor was identified in a human donor with classical Hodgkin lymphoma. The chain recombines TRBV29-1 with TRBJ1-1, with D unresolved. The sequencing input was CD4+ T cells from blood. The CDR3 bases are TGCAGCGTCCTCCCCTCACCCGGAGGTGAAGCTTTCTTT. Amino acids: CSVLPSPGGEAFF.